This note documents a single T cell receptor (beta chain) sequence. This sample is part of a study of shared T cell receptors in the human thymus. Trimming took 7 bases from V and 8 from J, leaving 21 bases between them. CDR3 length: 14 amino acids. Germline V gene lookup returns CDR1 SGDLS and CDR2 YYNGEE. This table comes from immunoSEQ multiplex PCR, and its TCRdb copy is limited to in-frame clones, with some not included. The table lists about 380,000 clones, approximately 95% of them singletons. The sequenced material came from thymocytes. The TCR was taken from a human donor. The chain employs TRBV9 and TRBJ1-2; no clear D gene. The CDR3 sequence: CASVDPGLSRGYTF. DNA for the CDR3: TGTGCCAGCGTAGACCCTGGACTAAGCCGGGGCTACACCTTC.